This is a list of T cell receptor beta chains from one sample in a study of blood T cell repertoires in COVID-19. Data came from immunoSEQ multiplex PCR; TCRdb stores just in-frame clones and leaves some out. Counted here are 150,000 to 200,000 clones, roughly 90% occurring once; the ten biggest clones make up more than 1.5%. Sequenced: peripheral blood. These receptors all come from a woman in her fifties or sixties with acute or convalescent COVID-19. CDR3s include the opening cysteine and the closing phenylalanine or tryptophan. A D gene is named only where the DNA matches it firmly. Expanded clones get a size class; other rows say once, few or many, or leave the size out.

j_call | d_call | clone_size | v_call | cdr3_aa | cdr3_nt
TRBJ1-1 | - | - | TRBV30 | CAWSALGDTEAFF | TGTGCCTGGAGCGCTCTCGGTGACACTGAAGCTTTCTTT
TRBJ2-2 | TRBD1 | - | TRBV19 | CASRLPGTGEGGELFF | TGTGCCAGTAGACTGCCCGGGACAGGGGAAGGCGGGGAGCTGTTTTTT
TRBJ1-2 | - | - | TRBV27 | CASSPWVGGRTANYGYTF | TGTGCCAGCAGTCCTTGGGTGGGGGGGCGAACAGCTAACTATGGCTACACCTTC
TRBJ2-5 | TRBD2 | - | TRBV7-9 | CASSPTSGGARETQYF | TGTGCCAGCAGCCCGACTAGCGGGGGGGCCAGAGAGACCCAGTACTTC
TRBJ2-5 | - | - | TRBV6-2/TRBV6-3 | CASSFLGSPETQYF | TGTGCCAGCAGCTTCCTCGGTAGCCCGGAGACCCAGTACTTC
TRBJ2-3 | - | - | TRBV24-1 | CATSDSGSTDTQYF | TGTGCCACCAGTGATTCCGGGAGCACAGATACGCAGTATTTT
TRBJ2-2 | - | - | TRBV9 | CASSVNRESNTGELFF | TGTGCCAGCAGCGTTAATAGAGAATCGAACACCGGGGAGCTGTTTTTT
TRBJ2-3 | - | - | TRBV6-2/TRBV6-3 | CASSPRLDTQYF | TGTGCCAGCAGTCCGCGACTAGATACGCAGTATTTT
TRBJ1-6 | - | once | TRBV6-5 | CASRIVTPGASPLHF | TGTGCCAGCAGAATCGTCACGCCAGGGGCCTCACCCCTCCACTTT
TRBJ2-5 | - | - | TRBV7-2 | CASSSAREGTQYF | TGTGCCAGCAGCTCTGCTCGGGAAGGGACCCAGTACTTC
TRBJ1-2 | - | few | TRBV10-3 | CAISGGRDPNYGYTF | TGTGCCATCAGTGGCGGCAGGGATCCTAACTATGGCTACACCTTC
TRBJ1-5 | - | - | TRBV11-3 | CVSSYPRQASNQPQHF | TGTGTCAGCAGCTACCCCAGACAGGCTAGCAATCAGCCCCAGCATTTT
TRBJ2-2 | TRBD1 | - | TRBV6-5 | CASSTGTGGTGELFF | TGTGCCAGCAGCACTGGGACAGGGGGCACCGGGGAGCTGTTTTTT
TRBJ1-1 | TRBD1 | - | TRBV5-5 | CASSLVGQVNTEAFF | TGTGCCAGCAGCTTAGTTGGACAGGTGAACACTGAAGCTTTCTTT
TRBJ1-2 | TRBD1 | few | TRBV3-1/TRBV3-2 | CASSQVQGNYGYTF | TGTGCCAGCAGCCAAGTACAGGGGAACTATGGCTACACCTTC
TRBJ2-7 | - | - | TRBV6-2/TRBV6-3 | CASSYWGSPRPYEQYF | TGTGCCAGCAGTTACTGGGGCAGCCCCCGACCCTACGAGCAGTACTTC
TRBJ1-2 | - | once | TRBV5-1 | CASSLASGGSYGYTF | TGCGCCAGCAGCTTGGCTTCTGGGGGGTCCTATGGCTACACCTTC
TRBJ2-3 | - | - | TRBV7-7 | CASSRRGEGTDTQYF | TGTGCCAGCAGCAGGAGGGGAGAGGGCACAGATACGCAGTATTTT
TRBJ2-1 | TRBD2 | - | TRBV10-3 | CAISDITLRETPYNEQFF | TGTGCCATCAGTGACATTACCCTGCGGGAGACTCCCTACAATGAGCAGTTCTTC